A selection of T cell receptor beta chains follows, all from one sample in a study of T cells in Graves' hyperthyroidism and ophthalmopathy. From the multiplex PCR reads, TCRdb called clonotypes with MiXCR, one entry per CDR3 protein. The sample records around 55,000 distinct CDR3 sequences, approximately 52% being singletons. The sample was blood. These receptors were obtained from a woman in her forties or fifties with Graves' ophthalmopathy. Each CDR3 is given with its conserved first and last residue. A D gene is named only where the DNA matches it firmly. The size field is filled for only some rows; it gives once, few, many or a size class.

j_gene: TRBJ2-2
d_gene: TRBD2
v_gene: TRBV12-3/TRBV12-4
abundance: few
CDR3nt: TGTGCCAGCAGTTTATCGGGGGGTACCGGGGAGCTGTTTTTT
CDR3aa: CASSLSGGTGELFF

j_gene: TRBJ1-1
d_gene: -
v_gene: TRBV11-2
abundance: many
CDR3nt: TGTGCCAGCAGCTCCCTTACTGAAGCTTTCTTT
CDR3aa: CASSSLTEAFF

j_gene: TRBJ2-2
d_gene: -
v_gene: TRBV6-2/TRBV6-3
abundance: many
CDR3nt: TGTGCCAGCAGTTACGGTGGGAACACCGGGGAGCTGTTTTTT
CDR3aa: CASSYGGNTGELFF

j_gene: TRBJ2-6
d_gene: -
v_gene: TRBV7-3
abundance: -
CDR3nt: TGTGCCAGCAGCTTGGGGGCCAACGTCCTGACTTTC
CDR3aa: CASSLGANVLTF

j_gene: TRBJ2-3
d_gene: -
v_gene: TRBV5-1
abundance: many
CDR3nt: TGCGCCAGCAGCCCGGTTTTGGTGAGGGGCCGACCCACAGATACGCAGTATTTT
CDR3aa: CASSPVLVRGRPTDTQYF

j_gene: TRBJ2-7
d_gene: TRBD2
v_gene: TRBV7-2
abundance: -
CDR3nt: TGTGCCAGCAGCTTGTATACCGGGACTAGCGGGGGATACGAGCAGTACTTC
CDR3aa: CASSLYTGTSGGYEQYF

j_gene: TRBJ2-3
d_gene: -
v_gene: TRBV12-3/TRBV12-4
abundance: many
CDR3nt: TGTGCCAGCAGTTTCGGGGGAAACTCTAGGGTGGATACGCAGTATTTT
CDR3aa: CASSFGGNSRVDTQYF

j_gene: TRBJ2-7
d_gene: TRBD2
v_gene: TRBV4-2
abundance: many
CDR3nt: TGTGCCAGCAGCCAAGGCTCTAGCGGGGCCTACGAGCAGTACTTC
CDR3aa: CASSQGSSGAYEQYF

j_gene: TRBJ1-2
d_gene: TRBD1
v_gene: TRBV6-2/TRBV6-3
abundance: -
CDR3nt: TGTGCCAGCCGGGACAGAGGGAACTATGGCTACACCTTC
CDR3aa: CASRDRGNYGYTF

j_gene: TRBJ1-1
d_gene: TRBD1
v_gene: TRBV7-9
abundance: -
CDR3nt: TGCGCCAACAGCTTCAGGGGGGACACTGAAGCTTTCTTT
CDR3aa: CANSFRGDTEAFF

j_gene: TRBJ2-7
d_gene: -
v_gene: TRBV6-1
abundance: many
CDR3nt: TGTGCCAGCAGGATAGCGGCTAGCGCCTACGAGCAGTACTTC
CDR3aa: CASRIAASAYEQYF

j_gene: TRBJ1-1
d_gene: -
v_gene: TRBV28
abundance: -
CDR3nt: TGTGCCAGCAGCCCTCCTCAGAACACTGAAGCTTTCTTT
CDR3aa: CASSPPQNTEAFF

j_gene: TRBJ2-5
d_gene: -
v_gene: TRBV7-2
abundance: -
CDR3nt: TGTGCCAGCAGCTTAGGATTTGCGGGGAAAGAGACCCAGTACTTC
CDR3aa: CASSLGFAGKETQYF

j_gene: TRBJ2-3
d_gene: TRBD2
v_gene: TRBV20-1
abundance: -
CDR3nt: TGCAGTGCTAGAGATCAGCGGGGGGCAGATACGCAGTATTTT
CDR3aa: CSARDQRGADTQYF

j_gene: TRBJ1-6
d_gene: TRBD1
v_gene: TRBV20-1
abundance: many
CDR3nt: TGCAGTGCTAACGGACAGGGGGGGTATAATTCACCCCTCCACTTT
CDR3aa: CSANGQGGYNSPLHF

j_gene: TRBJ1-2
d_gene: -
v_gene: TRBV19
abundance: -
CDR3nt: TGTGCCAGTAGTCTCTGGACGGGAATGAGTGGCTACACCTTC
CDR3aa: CASSLWTGMSGYTF

j_gene: TRBJ2-5
d_gene: -
v_gene: TRBV10-3
abundance: -
CDR3nt: TGTGCCATCAGTGCGTGGAGGGAGACCCAGTACTTC
CDR3aa: CAISAWRETQYF

j_gene: TRBJ1-5
d_gene: -
v_gene: TRBV6-1
abundance: many
CDR3nt: TGTGCCAGCAGTGAAGCGGAAGGGAGCAATCAGCCCCAGCATTTT
CDR3aa: CASSEAEGSNQPQHF

j_gene: TRBJ2-1
d_gene: -
v_gene: TRBV12-5
abundance: many
CDR3nt: TGTGCTAGTTCCTACTCCCGCCTCCCGGGCAATGAGCAGTTCTTC
CDR3aa: CASSYSRLPGNEQFF

j_gene: TRBJ1-1
d_gene: -
v_gene: TRBV10-3
abundance: -
CDR3nt: TGTGCCATCAGAATCTTTCCGGGAGACAACACTGAAGCTTTCTTT
CDR3aa: CAIRIFPGDNTEAFF

j_gene: TRBJ1-3
d_gene: -
v_gene: TRBV24-1
abundance: -
CDR3nt: TGTGCCACCAGTGGGTCCGGAAACACCATATATTTT
CDR3aa: CATSGSGNTIYF

j_gene: TRBJ2-3
d_gene: -
v_gene: TRBV9
abundance: many
CDR3nt: TGTGCCAGCAACGCTAGAGGCAGGAGCACAGATACGCAGTATTTT
CDR3aa: CASNARGRSTDTQYF

j_gene: TRBJ2-1
d_gene: TRBD2
v_gene: TRBV29-1
abundance: -
CDR3nt: TGCAGTCCTTGGAGTAGCGGGAGTCGGAATGAGCAGTTCTTC
CDR3aa: CSPWSSGSRNEQFF

j_gene: TRBJ2-7
d_gene: -
v_gene: TRBV15
abundance: -
CDR3nt: TGTGCCACCAGCAGAGATGCTGGGTTCCACGAGCAGTACTTC
CDR3aa: CATSRDAGFHEQYF

j_gene: TRBJ1-6
d_gene: -
v_gene: TRBV14
abundance: -
CDR3nt: TGTGCCAGCAGCCAAGTCCGGGGTTCACCCCTCCACTTT
CDR3aa: CASSQVRGSPLHF

j_gene: TRBJ2-7
d_gene: -
v_gene: TRBV24-1
abundance: -
CDR3nt: TGTGCCACCAGTGATTCTCGGGGCGGGGTCCATTACGAGCAGTACTTC
CDR3aa: CATSDSRGGVHYEQYF

j_gene: TRBJ1-2
d_gene: -
v_gene: TRBV9
abundance: -
CDR3nt: TGTGCCAGCAGCGTATCTTGGGGGGCCTATGGCTACACCTTC
CDR3aa: CASSVSWGAYGYTF

j_gene: TRBJ1-2
d_gene: TRBD1
v_gene: TRBV7-9
abundance: -
CDR3nt: TGTGCCAGCAGCCCTTGGGGACAGACCTACAATGGCTACACCTTC
CDR3aa: CASSPWGQTYNGYTF

j_gene: TRBJ1-5
d_gene: -
v_gene: TRBV10-2
abundance: few
CDR3nt: TGCGCCAGCAGTGAGTGGCAAGTCGGGCAGCCCCAGCATTTT
CDR3aa: CASSEWQVGQPQHF

j_gene: TRBJ1-2
d_gene: TRBD1
v_gene: TRBV9
abundance: -
CDR3nt: TGTGCCAGCAGCACGGACAGGGACGGGGGCTACACCTTC
CDR3aa: CASSTDRDGGYTF

j_gene: TRBJ1-1
d_gene: -
v_gene: TRBV2
abundance: -
CDR3nt: TGTGCCAGCAGGGGGGGGGCGCGTACTGAAGCTTTCTTT
CDR3aa: CASRGGARTEAFF

j_gene: TRBJ2-7
d_gene: -
v_gene: TRBV19
abundance: -
CDR3nt: TGTGCCAGTAGTATGGGAGCATCGCTACATGGCTACACCTACGAGCAGTACTTC
CDR3aa: CASSMGASLHGYTYEQYF

j_gene: TRBJ1-1
d_gene: -
v_gene: TRBV5-1
abundance: many
CDR3nt: TGCGCCAGCAGCTTGGTGCTGGGGTTGGGCACTGAAGCTTTCTTT
CDR3aa: CASSLVLGLGTEAFF

j_gene: TRBJ2-1
d_gene: -
v_gene: TRBV29-1
abundance: medium-sized
CDR3nt: TGCAGCGTTGAAGAGTGGGAGTGGAATGAGCAGTTCTTC
CDR3aa: CSVEEWEWNEQFF

j_gene: TRBJ2-5
d_gene: TRBD2
v_gene: TRBV2
abundance: many
CDR3nt: TGTGCCAGCCCCGGGCTAGCGGTTCAAGAGACCCAGTACTTC
CDR3aa: CASPGLAVQETQYF

j_gene: TRBJ1-5
d_gene: -
v_gene: TRBV2
abundance: -
CDR3nt: TGTGCCACCCTGGCGGCTCTATTTGAGACCCAGCATTTT
CDR3aa: CATLAALFETQHF

j_gene: TRBJ2-3
d_gene: -
v_gene: TRBV20-1
abundance: once
CDR3nt: TGCAGTGCTAGAGACTCCCGGGGGACAGATACGCAGTATTTT
CDR3aa: CSARDSRGTDTQYF

j_gene: TRBJ1-6
d_gene: TRBD1
v_gene: TRBV6-5
abundance: -
CDR3nt: TGTGCCAGCAGTACTCGGGACAGCTCACTTTCACCCCTCCACTTT
CDR3aa: CASSTRDSSLSPLHF

j_gene: TRBJ1-1
d_gene: -
v_gene: TRBV4-1
abundance: few
CDR3nt: TGCGCCAGCAGCGACACAGGGAGAGAGGACACTGAAGCTTTCTTT
CDR3aa: CASSDTGREDTEAFF

j_gene: TRBJ2-5
d_gene: TRBD2
v_gene: TRBV7-2
abundance: -
CDR3nt: TGTGCCAGCAGCCGTAGCGGGGGGGTACAAGAGACCCAGTACTTC
CDR3aa: CASSRSGGVQETQYF

j_gene: TRBJ2-5
d_gene: TRBD2
v_gene: TRBV5-4
abundance: -
CDR3nt: TGTGCCAGCAGCGCCGGGACTAGCGCGGAGACCCAGTACTTC
CDR3aa: CASSAGTSAETQYF

j_gene: TRBJ1-1
d_gene: -
v_gene: TRBV20-1
abundance: -
CDR3nt: TGCAGTGCTAGTGCTGGGCTCATGAACACTGAAGCTTTCTTT
CDR3aa: CSASAGLMNTEAFF